The 12 T cell receptor beta chains given below trace back to one sample, sequenced in a study of blood T cell repertoires in COVID-19. The assay was immunoSEQ multiplex PCR, and TCRdb's table has in-frame clones only and misses some. The sample lists some 180,000 clones; roughly 81% were seen once. Source material: peripheral blood. The receptors were sampled from a woman over 75 with COVID-19, enrolled during active disease.

This clone has a handful of counts. This chain uses TRBV7-9 with TRBJ1-2, with 8 nucleotides matching TRBD1. Germline CDR1 and CDR2: SEHNR and FQNEAQ (reference sequence). The length of the CDR3 is 16 residues. Trimming removed 0 bases from V and 8 bases from J; junction bases left unmatched: 11. The CDR3 DNA reads as TGTGCCAGCAGCTTAGCGAATTCAGGGGGCATGGAGGGCTACACCTTC. Its protein product is CASSLANSGGMEGYTF.

The chain uses TRBV15 and TRBJ1-1; D perhaps matches TRBD1 (5 bases). There are 13 residues in the CDR3. Germline V gene data show CDR1 as LNHNV and CDR2 as YYDKDF (reference sequence). Trimming removed 1 base at V and 4 bases at J, with 7 bases between. The chain's CDR3 is CATSRVGGTEAFF. CDR3 DNA sequence: TGTGCCACCAGCAGAGTGGGGGGCACTGAAGCTTTCTTT.

The rearrangement uses TRBV7-6 and TRBJ2-7, with TRBD2 matching over 13 bases. Trimming removed 5 bases from V and 4 bases from J; junction bases left unmatched: 8. Germline lookup yields CDR1 SGHVS and CDR2 FNYEAQ. The CDR3 covers 16 residues. In DNA, the CDR3 is TGTGCCAGCAGCCCCGGACTAGCGGGAGCTAGGTACGAGCAGTACTTC. Its protein is CASSPGLAGARYEQYF. Together with reference TRBV7-6 and TRBJ2-7, the CDR3 gives the full variable domain: GAGVSQSPRYKVTKRGQDVALRCDPISGHVSLYWYRQALGQGPEFLTYFNYEAQQDKSGLPNDRFSAERPEGSISTLTIQRTEQRDSAMYRCASSPGLAGARYEQYFGPGTRLTVT.

This clone was seen only once. The chain employs TRBV7-8 and TRBJ1-6; D gene uncertain. This CDR3 is 14 amino acids long. Trimming left V 7 bases short and J 0 bases short, with 7 bases between. Germline values: CDR1 SGHVS, CDR2 FQNEAQ. The CDR3 sequence: CASTVSSYNSPLHF. In nucleotides, the CDR3 is TGTGCCAGCACCGTGAGCTCCTATAATTCACCCCTCCACTTT.

The CDR3, as DNA: TGTGCCAGCAGCTTCGGGCGGGGGGGTTCAGAGACCCAGTACTTC. Translation gives CASSFGRGGSETQYF. This rearrangement joins TRBV7-2 to TRBJ2-5; TRBD2 matches 9 bases. This CDR3 is built from 15 residues. Losses at the gene ends were 3 bases for V and 4 bases for J; bases not matched to a gene: 6. Germline lookup yields CDR1 SGHTA and CDR2 FQGNSA.

This chain uses TRBV23-1 with TRBJ1-3, with D unresolved. TRBV23-1 is marked as an open reading frame, function uncertain. Trimming removed 6 bases from V and 0 bases from J, with 9 bases in between. This CDR3 has 14 residues. This CDR3 is CASRSRDSGNTIYF. The CDR3 region has the DNA TGCGCCAGCAGGTCACGGGACTCTGGAAACACCATATATTTT.

The chain carries TRBV7-9 and TRBJ1-1, with D tentatively TRBD1 (6 bases). The germline V and J ends were trimmed by 3 bases and 3 bases, with 11 bases remaining between them. Germline assignment: CDR1 SEHNR and CDR2 FQNEAQ (reference sequence). The CDR3 extends over 14 amino acids. CDR3 residues: CASSLMGADTEAFF. The DNA for the CDR3 is TGTGCCAGCAGCTTGATGGGGGCGGACACTGAAGCTTTCTTT.

The V gene is TRBV5-1, the J gene TRBJ2-1, with TRBD2 matching 7 bases. The V segment lost 2 bases and the J segment 0 bases; nucleotides outside the gene matches: 8. This CDR3 is 17 amino acids long. Germline assignment: CDR1 SGHRS and CDR2 YFSETQ. In DNA form, the CDR3 reads TGCGCCAGCAGCTTATGGGGGGGACCTGACTCCTACAATGAGCAGTTCTTC. Translated, it gives CASSLWGGPDSYNEQFF.

The chain is built from TRBV5-4 and TRBJ1-1; possibly TRBD1 for D (6 bases). CDR1 is SGHNT and CDR2 is YYREEE in the germline V gene (reference sequence). The CDR3 has 14 amino acids. V dropped 1 base and J dropped 4 bases, with 11 bases sitting between them. In DNA form, the CDR3 reads TGTGCCAGCAGCTTGACAGGGAGAGTCACTGAAGCTTTCTTT. Amino acids: CASSLTGRVTEAFF.

V is TRBV30 and J is TRBJ2-1, with 9 bases that match TRBD1. CDR3 length equals 13 residues. Germline CDR1 GTSNPN, CDR2 SVGIG (reference sequence). The V segment lost 5 bases and the J segment 2 bases; nucleotides outside the gene matches: 1. CDR3 DNA sequence: TGTGCCTGGGACAGGGGGGCCTACAATGAGCAGTTCTTC. Translation gives CAWDRGAYNEQFF.

V is TRBV27 and J is TRBJ2-1; the match to TRBD2 covers 14 bases. Germline V gene sequence: CDR1 MNHEY, CDR2 SMNVEV (reference sequence). The CDR3 sequence is 17 residues long. J gave up 3 bases and V 5 bases, and 6 bases lay outside the gene matches. CDR3 sequence reads: CASSQTSGRAYYNEQFF. The CDR3 DNA follows: TGTGCCAGCAGTCAGACTAGCGGGAGGGCCTACTACAATGAGCAGTTCTTC.

The chain links TRBV18 to TRBJ1-5, with 7 positions matching TRBD1. Trimming removed 2 bases from V and 4 bases from J; junction bases left unmatched: 5. This CDR3 comprises 15 residues. The germline V gene encodes CDR1 KGHSH and CDR2 LQKENI. This CDR3 is CASSPVRGFNQPQHF. The CDR3 DNA follows: TGTGCCAGCTCACCAGTCAGGGGGTTTAATCAGCCCCAGCATTTT.